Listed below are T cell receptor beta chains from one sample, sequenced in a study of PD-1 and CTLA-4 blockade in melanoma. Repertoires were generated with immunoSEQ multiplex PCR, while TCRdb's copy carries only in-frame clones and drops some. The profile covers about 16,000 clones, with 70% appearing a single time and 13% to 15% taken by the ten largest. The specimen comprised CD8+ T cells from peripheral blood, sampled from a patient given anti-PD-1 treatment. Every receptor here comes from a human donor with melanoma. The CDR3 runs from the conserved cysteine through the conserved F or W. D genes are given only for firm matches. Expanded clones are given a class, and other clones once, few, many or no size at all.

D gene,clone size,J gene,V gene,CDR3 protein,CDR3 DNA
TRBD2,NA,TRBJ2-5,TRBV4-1,CASASREGLSHF,TGCGCCAGCGCCTCCCGGGAGGGTCTGTCGCACTTC
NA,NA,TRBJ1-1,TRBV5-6,CASSWGTNTEAFF,TGTGCCAGCAGCTGGGGAACAAACACTGAAGCTTTCTTT
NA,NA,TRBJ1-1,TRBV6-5,CASGRGVVTEAFF,TGTGCCAGCGGGCGAGGGGTTGTGACTGAAGCTTTCTTT
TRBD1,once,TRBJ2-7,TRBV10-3,CAISESLDRGFSYEQYF,TGTGCCATCAGTGAGTCGCTAGACAGGGGGTTCTCCTACGAGCAGTACTTC
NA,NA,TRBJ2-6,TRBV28,CASSFRSGANVLTF,TGTGCCAGCAGTTTTCGCTCTGGGGCCAACGTCCTGACTTTC
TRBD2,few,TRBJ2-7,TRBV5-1,CASSFSSGAYEQYF,TGCGCCAGCAGCTTTTCTAGCGGAGCCTACGAGCAGTACTTC
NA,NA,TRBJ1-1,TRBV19,CASSIGPDPDTEAFF,TGTGCCAGTAGTATAGGCCCTGACCCGGACACTGAAGCTTTCTTT
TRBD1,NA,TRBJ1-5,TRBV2,CASADREGQPQHF,TGTGCCAGCGCAGACAGGGAGGGGCAGCCCCAGCATTTT
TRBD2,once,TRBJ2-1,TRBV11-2,CASSWGGKLAYNEQFF,TGTGCCAGCAGCTGGGGGGGGAAACTAGCCTACAATGAGCAGTTCTTC
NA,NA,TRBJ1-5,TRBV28,CASSLSPIQPQHF,TGTGCCAGCAGTTTATCCCCCATTCAGCCCCAGCATTTT
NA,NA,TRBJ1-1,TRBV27,CASSLQGRYTEAFF,TGTGCCAGCAGTCTACAGGGACGGTACACTGAAGCTTTCTTT
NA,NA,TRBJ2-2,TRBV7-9,CAGDTGELFF,TGTGCCGGGGACACCGGGGAGCTGTTTTTT
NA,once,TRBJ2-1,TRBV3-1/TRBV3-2,CASSVEGASYNEQFF,TGTGCCAGCAGCGTGGAGGGGGCCTCCTACAATGAGCAGTTCTTC
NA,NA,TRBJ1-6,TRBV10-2,CASSEADRNSPLHF,TGCGCCAGCAGTGAGGCGGACCGGAATTCACCCCTCCACTTT
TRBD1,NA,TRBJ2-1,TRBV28,CASRPGQGIESYNEQFF,TGTGCCAGCAGACCGGGACAGGGGATAGAATCCTACAATGAGCAGTTCTTC
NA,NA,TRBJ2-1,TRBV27,CASSLGNEQFF,TGTGCCAGCAGTTTGGGCAATGAGCAGTTCTTC
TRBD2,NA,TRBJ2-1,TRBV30,CAWSPYREDYNEQFF,TGTGCCTGGAGTCCCTATCGGGAGGACTACAATGAGCAGTTCTTC
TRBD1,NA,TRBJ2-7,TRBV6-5,CASSKGQAYEQYF,TGTGCCAGCAGCAAGGGACAGGCCTACGAGCAGTACTTC
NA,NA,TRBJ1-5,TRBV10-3,CAISDPDYPPNQPQHF,TGTGCCATCAGTGACCCCGACTATCCCCCCAATCAGCCCCAGCATTTT
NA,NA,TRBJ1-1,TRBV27,CASNSIRFPIEAFF,TGTGCCAGCAATTCGATCAGATTTCCAATTGAAGCTTTCTTT
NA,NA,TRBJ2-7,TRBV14,CASSQANGATYEQYF,TGTGCCAGCAGCCAAGCGAACGGAGCAACCTACGAGCAGTACTTC
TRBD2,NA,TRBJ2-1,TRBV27,CASSPGTSGRNEQFF,TGTGCCAGCAGTCCCGGGACTAGCGGTAGGAATGAGCAGTTCTTC
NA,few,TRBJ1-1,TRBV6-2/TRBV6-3,CASSYSGGHTEAFF,TGTGCCAGCAGTTACTCGGGGGGCCACACTGAAGCTTTCTTT
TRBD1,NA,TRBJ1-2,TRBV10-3,CAIRMDRGGNYGYTF,TGTGCCATCAGGATGGACAGGGGAGGCAACTATGGCTACACCTTC
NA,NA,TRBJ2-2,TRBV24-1,CATKSARTNTGELFF,TGTGCCACGAAATCAGCTCGTACGAACACCGGGGAGCTGTTTTTT
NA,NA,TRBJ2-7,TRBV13,CASSSQSYEQYF,TGTGCCAGCAGCTCACAGTCATACGAGCAGTACTTC
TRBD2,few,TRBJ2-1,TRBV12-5,CASGSDGTSHDEQFF,TGTGCTAGTGGTTCCGACGGGACTAGCCACGATGAGCAGTTCTTC
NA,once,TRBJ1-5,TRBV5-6,CASSLLNQPQHF,TGTGCCAGCAGCTTGCTTAATCAGCCCCAGCATTTT
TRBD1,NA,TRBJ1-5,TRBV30,CACGQGTGPQHF,TGTGCCTGCGGACAGGGGACGGGGCCCCAGCATTTT
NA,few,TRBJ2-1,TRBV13,CASSLSREDDNEQFF,TGTGCCAGCAGCTTATCCAGGGAGGACGACAATGAGCAGTTCTTC
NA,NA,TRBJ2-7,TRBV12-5,CASGSAYEQYF,TGTGCTAGTGGTTCCGCTTACGAGCAGTACTTC
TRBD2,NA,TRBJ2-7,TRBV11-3,CASSNPGSGGLYEQYF,TGTGCCAGCAGTAACCCGGGGAGCGGGGGCCTGTACGAGCAGTACTTC
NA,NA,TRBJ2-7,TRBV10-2,CASGTGTYEQYF,TGCGCCAGCGGTACAGGGACCTACGAGCAGTACTTC
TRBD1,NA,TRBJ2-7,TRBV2,CASSDDRELTEQYF,TGTGCCAGCAGTGATGACAGGGAACTTACCGAGCAGTACTTC
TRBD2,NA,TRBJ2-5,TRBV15,CATSRGLAGETQYF,TGTGCCACCAGCAGAGGACTAGCAGGAGAGACCCAGTACTTC
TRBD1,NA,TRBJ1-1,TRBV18,CASSPGTGNTEAFF,TGTGCCAGCTCACCCGGGACAGGAAACACTGAAGCTTTCTTT
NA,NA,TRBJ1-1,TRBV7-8,CASSKKGPSMNTEAFF,TGTGCCAGCAGCAAAAAAGGACCGAGTATGAACACTGAAGCTTTCTTT
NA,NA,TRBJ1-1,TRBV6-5,CASLAVNTEAFF,TGTGCCAGCCTCGCGGTGAACACTGAAGCTTTCTTT
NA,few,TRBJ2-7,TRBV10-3,CAITPDSSYEQYF,TGTGCCATCACCCCGGACAGCTCCTACGAGCAGTACTTC
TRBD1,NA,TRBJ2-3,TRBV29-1,CSVYRGRDTDTQYF,TGCAGCGTGTACAGGGGGCGGGACACAGATACGCAGTATTTT
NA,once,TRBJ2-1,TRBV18,CASSPGYDGVLNEQFF,TGTGCCAGCTCACCGGGGTACGACGGGGTGCTCAATGAGCAGTTCTTC
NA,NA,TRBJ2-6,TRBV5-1,CASRGGRGETSGANVLTF,TGCGCCAGCAGGGGGGGAAGGGGTGAGACCTCTGGGGCCAACGTCCTGACTTTC
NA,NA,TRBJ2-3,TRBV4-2,CASSPSLDTQYF,TGTGCCAGCAGCCCGAGTCTGGATACGCAGTATTTT
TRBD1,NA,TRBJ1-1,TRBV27,CASSLLRGQGDFF,TGTGCCAGCAGTTTACTCCGAGGACAGGGGGATTTCTTT
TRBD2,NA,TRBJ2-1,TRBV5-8,CASSLELAGDLPYNEQFF,TGTGCCAGCAGCTTGGAACTAGCGGGAGATCTCCCCTACAATGAGCAGTTCTTC
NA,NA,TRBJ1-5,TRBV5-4,CASSLRGSSQPQHF,TGTGCCAGCAGCTTAAGAGGCTCGAGTCAGCCCCAGCATTTT
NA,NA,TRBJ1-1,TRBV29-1,CSVDIYTEAFF,TGCAGCGTTGACATTTACACTGAAGCTTTCTTT
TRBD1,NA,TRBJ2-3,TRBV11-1,CASSLNRGRSTDTQYF,TGTGCCAGCAGCCTAAACAGGGGACGGAGCACAGATACGCAGTATTTT
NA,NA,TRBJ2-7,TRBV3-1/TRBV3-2,CASSPGDPISLDEQYF,TGTGCCAGCAGCCCGGGAGATCCCATTTCGTTAGACGAGCAGTACTTC
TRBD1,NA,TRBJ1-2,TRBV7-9,CASRNRGGYGYTF,TGTGCCAGCAGGAACAGGGGTGGCTATGGCTACACCTTC
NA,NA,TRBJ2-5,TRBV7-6,CASSSISGTQETQYF,TGTGCCAGCAGCTCCATTAGCGGAACACAAGAGACCCAGTACTTC
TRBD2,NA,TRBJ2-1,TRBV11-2,CASSSSSGRVHNEQFF,TGTGCCAGCAGCTCGTCTAGCGGGAGGGTCCACAATGAGCAGTTCTTC
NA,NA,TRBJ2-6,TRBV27,CASSLDISGANVLTF,TGTGCCAGCAGCCTTGACATCTCTGGGGCCAACGTCCTGACTTTC
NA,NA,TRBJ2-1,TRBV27,CASSSGTPYNEQFF,TGTGCCAGCAGTTCCGGGACCCCGTACAATGAGCAGTTCTTC
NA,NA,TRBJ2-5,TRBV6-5,CASSYGEGRQETQYF,TGTGCCAGCAGTTACGGAGAGGGTCGCCAAGAGACCCAGTACTTC
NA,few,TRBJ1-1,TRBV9,CASSPRQNTEAFF,TGTGCCAGCAGCCCCCGACAGAACACTGAAGCTTTCTTT